This T cell receptor (beta chain) was found in a study of cytomegalovirus exposure and HLA in healthy donors. General observations from the study: Earlier analysis found most TCR beta V segments productive about 90% or about 30% of the time. It was taken for granted in presence/absence analyses that sequencing depth across donors was roughly uniform.

PCR amplification relied on 60 Vbeta primers (plus 13 Jbeta primers). Here immunoSEQ multiplex PCR was the method, and the copy in TCRdb shows in-frame clones only, minus some. The repertoire includes tens of thousands of clones, roughly 78% of them detected once, and 1.9% sits in the top ten. Germline CDR1 is SGHRS and CDR2 is YFSETQ. V was clipped by 3 bases and J by 5 bases, with 14 bases between them. The CDR3 length is 14 residues. In regard to this clone: Its antigen is undetermined.

The sequenced sample consisted of PBMCs. The clonotype comes from a man between 18 and 29 years old in good health and CMV-seronegative. This rearrangement joins TRBV5-1 to TRBJ1-2; the D gene is possibly TRBD1 (5 bases). Written as DNA, the CDR3 is TGCGCCAGCAGCTCCGGAGGGGCTGGGTATGGCTACACCTTC. Residues: CASSSGGAGYGYTF.